This T cell receptor (beta chain) was captured in a study of control samples from healthy donors and cancer patients. The V gene lost 4 bases and the J gene lost 5 bases, with 7 bases spanning the gap. This CDR3 contains 12 residues. CDR1 and CDR2 from the germline V gene are KGHDR and SFDVKD. Only in-frame clones appear in the TCRdb table, and some are missing; sequencing was by immunoSEQ multiplex PCR. The repertoire holds over 75,000 clones, 82% seen once, with 1.5% to 2.5% in the top ten. This sequence joins TRBV24-1 and TRBJ1-2; a possible D gene is TRBD1 (6 bases). The TCR was taken from a man aged 60 to 69 in good health. Sequencing was performed on blood. CDR3: CATSETGYGYTF. The CDR3, as DNA: TGTGCCACCAGTGAGACAGGATATGGCTACACCTTC.